The clone carrying this T cell receptor beta chain appeared many times. What it recognizes is unknown. Germline CDR1 is SGHTA and CDR2 is FQGNSA. The CDR3 extends over 12 amino acids. Between the trimmed V and J ends, which lost 1 base and 10 bases, there was a span of 7 bases. TCRdb ran MiXCR on the reads and lists one entry per CDR3 protein. The data contain a few hundred thousand distinct CDR3 sequences, under 45% of them singletons. The data originate from a study of T cell repertoires in cytomegalovirus infection. The material was cultured PBMCs, obtained from culture after CMV antigen stimulation. The sequence derives from a human donor in good health (CMV status not recorded). Some clones in this sample may be carry-over from other donors' samples. The chain uses TRBV7-2 and TRBJ1-4, with unresolved D. The CDR3 DNA reads TGTGCCAGCAGCTTAGGAATGGGAAAACTGTTTTTT. The encoded protein is CASSLGMGKLFF.